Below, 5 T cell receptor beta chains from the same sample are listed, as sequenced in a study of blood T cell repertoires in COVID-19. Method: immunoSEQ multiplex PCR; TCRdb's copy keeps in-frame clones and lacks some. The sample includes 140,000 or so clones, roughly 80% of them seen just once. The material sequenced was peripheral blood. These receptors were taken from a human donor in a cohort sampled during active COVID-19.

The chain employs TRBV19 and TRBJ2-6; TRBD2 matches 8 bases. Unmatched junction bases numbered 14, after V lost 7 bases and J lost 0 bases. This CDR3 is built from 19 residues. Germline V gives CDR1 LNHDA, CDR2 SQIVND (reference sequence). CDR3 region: CASTGGDRGGRSGANVLTF. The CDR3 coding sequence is TGTGCCAGTACGGGAGGGGATCGGGGGGGCCGCTCTGGGGCCAACGTCCTGACTTTC.

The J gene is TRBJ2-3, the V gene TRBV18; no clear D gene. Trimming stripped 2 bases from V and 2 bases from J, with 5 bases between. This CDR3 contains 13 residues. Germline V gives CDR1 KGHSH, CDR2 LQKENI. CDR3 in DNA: TGTGCCAGCTCACCAGGCACCACAGATACGCAGTATTTT. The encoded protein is CASSPGTTDTQYF.

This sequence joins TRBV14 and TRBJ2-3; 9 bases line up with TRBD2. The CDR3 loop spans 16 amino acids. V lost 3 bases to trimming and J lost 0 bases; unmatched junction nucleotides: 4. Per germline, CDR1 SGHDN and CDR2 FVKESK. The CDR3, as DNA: TGTGCCAGCAGCCAGAGGCTAGCGGGGAGCACAGATACGCAGTATTTT. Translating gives CASSQRLAGSTDTQYF.

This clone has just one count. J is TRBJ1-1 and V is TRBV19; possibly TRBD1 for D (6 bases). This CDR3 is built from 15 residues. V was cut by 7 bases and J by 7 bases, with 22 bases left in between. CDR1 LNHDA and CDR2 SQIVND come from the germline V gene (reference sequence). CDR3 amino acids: CASKGVQKGVGEAFF. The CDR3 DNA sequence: TGTGCCAGTAAGGGGGTCCAGAAGGGTGTAGGTGAAGCTTTCTTT.

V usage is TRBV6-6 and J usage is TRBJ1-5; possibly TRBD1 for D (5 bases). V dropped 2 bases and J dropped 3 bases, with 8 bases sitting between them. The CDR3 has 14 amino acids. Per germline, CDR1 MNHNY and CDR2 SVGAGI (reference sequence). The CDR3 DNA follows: TGTGCCAGCAGTTACGGGGCTACCAATCAGCCCCAGCATTTT. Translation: CASSYGATNQPQHF.